This T cell receptor (beta chain) was recovered during a study of regulatory dendritic cells for organ transplantation. Here immunoSEQ multiplex PCR was the method, and the copy in TCRdb shows in-frame clones only, minus some. The sample has approximately 4,300 clones, roughly 60% seen once. V trimming: 1 base; J trimming: 8 bases; junction bases outside the gene matches: 6. The CDR3 runs to 15 residues. Germline V gene sequence: CDR1 SGHAT, CDR2 FQNNGV. Allogeneic regulatory or mature dendritic cells were co-cultured for less than six days with CFSE-labeled sorted T cells at 1:10. Regarding this clone: Its target is unknown.

The sequence came from a human donor in good health. Sequenced: memory CD8+ T cells from blood cultured with regulatory dendritic cells. Subset: CD45RO+ memory T cells. This chain uses TRBV11-2 with TRBJ2-1; 9 bases align to TRBD1. The CDR3 nucleotides are TGTGCCAGCAGCTTAGCCCGGACAGGGGCGGATGAGCAGTTCTTC. Translated, it gives CASSLARTGADEQFF.